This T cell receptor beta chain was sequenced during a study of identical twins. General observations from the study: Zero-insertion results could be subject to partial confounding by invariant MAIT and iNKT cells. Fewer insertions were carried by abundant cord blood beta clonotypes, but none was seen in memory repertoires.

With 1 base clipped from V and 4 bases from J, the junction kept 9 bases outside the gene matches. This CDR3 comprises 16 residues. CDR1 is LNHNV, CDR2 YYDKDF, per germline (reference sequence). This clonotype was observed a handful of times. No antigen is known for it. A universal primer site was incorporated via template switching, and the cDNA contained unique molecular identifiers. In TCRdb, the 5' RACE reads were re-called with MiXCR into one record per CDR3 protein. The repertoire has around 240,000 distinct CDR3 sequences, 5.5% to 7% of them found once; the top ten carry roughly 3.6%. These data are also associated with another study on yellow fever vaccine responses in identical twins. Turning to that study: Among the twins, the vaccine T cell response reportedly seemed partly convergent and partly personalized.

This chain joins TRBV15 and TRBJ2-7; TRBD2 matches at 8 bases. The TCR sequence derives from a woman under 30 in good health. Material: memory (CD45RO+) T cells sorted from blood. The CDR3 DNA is TGTGCCACCAGCAGAGGCGCAGCGGGAGCGGTTTACGAGCAGTACTTC. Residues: CATSRGAAGAVYEQYF.